One sample yielded the 21 T cell receptor beta chains listed below, sequenced in a study of cytomegalovirus exposure and HLA in healthy donors. PCR used 60 Vbeta primers and 13 Jbeta primers. Measured with immunoSEQ multiplex PCR; TCRdb has only the in-frame clones, and not every one. Here the sample spans 85,000 to 130,000 clones, around 80% being singletons. The specimen was PBMCs. The source of these receptors is a male donor in good health and CMV-seropositive.

This clone was picked up a small number of times. This chain connects TRBV6-6 to TRBJ1-1; D is possibly TRBD1 (5 bases). Looked up from germline, CDR1 is MNHNY and CDR2 is SVGAGI (reference sequence). The CDR3 is 14 amino acids. V was shortened by 5 bases and J by 0 bases, with 10 bases between the two germline ends. Here the CDR3 DNA reads TGTGCCAGCAGTGGGGCAGGGATGAACACTGAAGCTTTCTTT. It specifies CASSGAGMNTEAFF.

V is TRBV6-1 and J is TRBJ1-5; D remains unclear. The CDR3 has 15 amino acids. Germline lookup yields CDR1 MNHNS and CDR2 SASEGT. V gave up 8 bases and J gave up 1 base, with 15 bases separating them. For the CDR3, the DNA is TGTGCCAGCGTGTACGGGGTGAGGAGCAATCAGCCCCAGCATTTT. Protein sequence: CASVYGVRSNQPQHF.

The CDR3 reads CASSLAGSTEAFF. DNA for the CDR3: TGCGCCAGCAGCTTGGCGGGGTCCACTGAAGCTTTCTTT. This chain joins TRBV5-1 and TRBJ1-1, with D unresolved. The CDR3 length is 13 residues. V shed 0 bases and J shed 4 bases, with 7 bases lying between them. CDR1 SGHRS and CDR2 YFSETQ come from the germline V gene.

This rearrangement joins TRBV15 to TRBJ1-1; D is uncertain. The CDR3 is 14 amino acids. V gave up 3 bases and J gave up 1 base, with 9 bases separating them. Germline assignment: CDR1 LNHNV and CDR2 YYDKDF (reference sequence). The DNA for the CDR3 is TGTGCCACCAGCAGGGGAGGGCAGAACACTGAAGCTTTCTTT. Translated: CATSRGGQNTEAFF.

CDR3 in DNA: TGTGCCAGCAGCTTAGGGGGCGAGGTCTTCTACGAGCAGTACTTC. As protein: CASSLGGEVFYEQYF. This chain uses TRBV11-3 with TRBJ2-7; perhaps TRBD1 as D (5 bases). The CDR3 contains 15 residues. V gave up 1 base and J gave up 3 bases, with 13 bases separating them. Germline lookup yields CDR1 SGHNT and CDR2 YENEEA.

Only a few counts were recorded for this clone. The V and J genes are TRBV6-6 and TRBJ1-1; 7 bases are a match to TRBD1. V gave up 6 bases and J gave up 4 bases; unmatched junction bases: 5. Germline CDR1 and CDR2: MNHNY and SVGAGI (reference sequence). The CDR3 covers 13 residues. The DNA of the CDR3 is TGTGCCAGCAGGGGGGCAGGGGGCACTGAAGCTTTCTTT. Translation: CASRGAGGTEAFF.

This clone has a single count. The chain carries TRBV6-5 and TRBJ1-2; TRBD1 aligns across 9 bases. The germline V gene encodes CDR1 MNHEY and CDR2 SVGAGI. The CDR3 runs 12 residues. The ends lost 4 bases at V and 10 bases at J; junction bases unmatched: 4. For the CDR3, the DNA is TGTGCCAGCAGTTCGACAGGGGGGGACTACACCTTC. It translates to CASSSTGGDYTF.

This sequence joins TRBV7-8 and TRBJ2-7; tentative D call: TRBD2 (7 bases). V was trimmed by 1 base and J by 6 bases, leaving 13 bases between them. The length of the CDR3 is 14 residues. CDR1 and CDR2 (germline): SGHVS, FQNEAQ. The CDR3 DNA reads TGTGCCAGCAGCTTAGGTTTACGGGGGGCCGAGCAGTACTTC. Its translation is CASSLGLRGAEQYF.

The V call is TRBV18, the J call TRBJ2-5; 7 bases line up with TRBD1. The germline V gene encodes CDR1 KGHSH and CDR2 LQKENI. V trimming: 3 bases; J trimming: 2 bases; junction bases outside the gene matches: 12. The CDR3 totals 17 residues. This CDR3 reads CASSPRSGDRQQETQYF. The CDR3 bases are TGTGCCAGCTCACCCCGCTCCGGGGACAGACAGCAAGAGACCCAGTACTTC.

Ten or more counts support this clone. This chain links TRBV7-9 with TRBJ2-7; D ambiguous. CDR1 SEHNR and CDR2 FQNEAQ come from the germline V gene (reference sequence). Trimming stripped 5 bases from V and 1 base from J, with 9 bases between. The CDR3 sequence is 13 residues long. As DNA, the CDR3 is TGTGCCAGCAGCCATAGACAATCCTACGAGCAGTACTTC. Amino acids: CASSHRQSYEQYF.

The count of this clone is one. The rearrangement uses TRBV2 and TRBJ1-2; 10 bases map to TRBD1. Germline V CDR1 and CDR2: SNHLY, FYNNEI. With 6 bases clipped from V and 6 bases from J, the junction kept 7 bases outside the gene matches. The CDR3 loop spans 14 amino acids. The CDR3 DNA reads as TGTGCCAGCAGGAGAGGACAGGGGGTAGATGGCTACACCTTC. Amino acids: CASRRGQGVDGYTF.

Details on this clone: The identical CDR3 is also encoded by other nucleotide sequences in the sample. This rearrangement joins TRBV7-2 to TRBJ2-7; D is possibly TRBD1 (6 bases). Per germline, CDR1 SGHTA and CDR2 FQGNSA. The CDR3 covers 13 residues. Trimming shortened V by 3 bases and J by 2 bases, and 8 bases separated the two germline ends. DNA for the CDR3: TGTGCCAGCAGCTTGTACAGGGCCTACGAGCAGTACTTC. It encodes CASSLYRAYEQYF.

This sequence joins TRBV2 and TRBJ1-3; possible D gene TRBD1, 5 bases. Germline CDR1 and CDR2: SNHLY and FYNNEI. The CDR3 runs 15 residues. Trimming stripped 2 bases from V and 3 bases from J, with 11 bases between. The CDR3 region has the DNA TGTGCCAGCAGTGAACAGGGCGCTGGTGGAAACACCATATATTTT. It yields the protein CASSEQGAGGNTIYF.

The chain couples TRBV19 to TRBJ1-6; TRBD1 aligns across 10 bases. From germline, CDR1 is LNHDA and CDR2 SQIVND (reference sequence). The V gene end was trimmed by 6 bases and the J gene end by 8 bases; junction bases not matched to a gene: 7. This CDR3 contains 15 residues. CDR3 sequence reads: CASRRGTGAYSPLHF. The CDR3 DNA follows: TGTGCCAGTAGGAGGGGGACAGGGGCGTATTCACCCCTCCACTTT. Variable domain in full (rest from reference TRBV19 and TRBJ1-6): DGGITQSPKYLFRKEGQNVTLSCEQNLNHDAMYWYRQDPGQGLRLIYYSQIVNDFQKGDIAEGYSVSREKKESFPLTVTSAQKNPTAFYLCASRRGTGAYSPLHFGNGTRLTVT.

The rearrangement joins TRBV7-2 to TRBJ2-3; TRBD2 agrees at 7 bases. Germline V lookup: CDR1 SGHTA, CDR2 FQGNSA. The V segment lost 5 bases and the J segment 1 base; nucleotides outside the gene matches: 6. The CDR3 loop spans 15 amino acids. DNA for the CDR3: TGTGCCAGCAGCAGGAATGGGGGGGGCACAGATACGCAGTATTTT. This sequence encodes CASSRNGGGTDTQYF.

The chain couples TRBV7-2 to TRBJ1-3; D not resolved. The CDR3 spans 17 residues. V lost 0 bases to trimming and J lost 0 bases, with 12 bases between them. Per the germline V gene, CDR1 is SGHTA and CDR2 is FQGNSA. CDR3 sequence: CASSLARAGSSGNTIYF. Here the CDR3 DNA reads TGTGCCAGCAGCTTAGCGAGGGCAGGAAGCTCTGGAAACACCATATATTTT.

Regarding this clone: This sample also contains other DNA sequences that code for the same CDR3. This sequence joins TRBV2 and TRBJ2-5; the D gene is possibly TRBD2 (6 bases). This CDR3 region has 13 residues. The V end was cut by 11 bases, the J end by 2 bases, with 15 bases between. Germline assignment: CDR1 SNHLY and CDR2 FYNNEI. The CDR3 bases are TGTGCCGGCACGACGGGACTTCAAGAGACCCAGTACTTC. Amino acid sequence: CAGTTGLQETQYF.

This clone was counted between two and nine times. The rearrangement joins TRBV27 to TRBJ1-6; perhaps TRBD1 as D (5 bases). V was pared by 8 bases and J by 12 bases, with 17 bases between. The CDR3 is 13 amino acids. Looked up from germline, CDR1 is MNHEY and CDR2 is SMNVEV (reference sequence). The CDR3 nucleotides are TGTGCCAGCGCCGGATTGGGGGGACGACCCCTCCACTTT. It translates to CASAGLGGRPLHF.

The table lists this clone with a few counts. The gene calls are TRBV11-3 and TRBJ1-6, with 7 bases fitting TRBD1. Looked up from germline, CDR1 is SGHNT and CDR2 is YENEEA. With 3 bases clipped from V and 7 bases from J, the junction kept 3 bases outside the gene matches. The CDR3 is made up of 14 amino acids. The CDR3 sequence: CASSLGQINSPLHF. The CDR3 coding sequence is TGTGCCAGCAGCTTGGGACAGATAAATTCACCCCTCCACTTT.

In its sample, this clone was seen many times. The chain employs TRBV6-1 and TRBJ1-6, with TRBD1 identical over 10 bases. The J segment lost 5 bases and the V segment lost 6 bases, leaving 4 bases of the junction unmatched. This CDR3 spans 15 amino acids. CDR1 is MNHNS, CDR2 SASEGT, per germline. CDR3 in DNA: TGTGCCAGCAGACGACAGGGGGCTGATAATTCACCCCTCCACTTT. It translates to CASRRQGADNSPLHF.

The chain carries TRBV7-8 and TRBJ1-1; D remains ambiguous. The CDR3 loop spans 12 amino acids. Trimming left V 4 bases short and J 10 bases short, with 13 bases between. Germline V gives CDR1 SGHVS, CDR2 FQNEAQ. The CDR3 loop reads CASSSTGSTAFF. The CDR3 nucleotides are TGTGCCAGCAGCTCGACGGGAAGTACAGCTTTCTTT.